Below, 17 T cell receptor beta chains from the same sample are listed, as sequenced in a study of blood T cell repertoires in COVID-19. Only in-frame clones appear in the TCRdb table, and some are missing; sequencing was by immunoSEQ multiplex PCR. Of over 150,000 clones listed, roughly 89% are singletons. Sequencing was carried out using peripheral blood. These receptor sequences come from a woman between 65 and 79 years old with COVID-19, enrolled during active disease.

V and J are TRBV5-1 and TRBJ1-4, with 7 bases aligning to TRBD1. The V segment lost 4 bases and the J segment 3 bases; nucleotides outside the gene matches: 6. Per the germline V gene, CDR1 is SGHRS and CDR2 is YFSETQ. There are 15 residues in the CDR3. The CDR3 bases are TGCGCCAGCAGCGGTTCCGGGACAGCTAATGAAAAACTGTTTTTT. Translation: CASSGSGTANEKLFF.

The chain carries TRBV21-1 and TRBJ1-2. TRBV21-1 is deemed a pseudogene. The CDR3 totals 12 residues. The CDR3 here is CASSLRRRESTF. Here the CDR3 DNA reads TGTGCCAGCAGCCTCCGACGGCGGGAAAGCACCTTC.

The chain has TRBV4-1 and TRBJ1-1, with a weak D call TRBD1 (6 bases). Trimming stripped 3 bases from V and 7 bases from J, with 15 bases between. There are 14 residues in the CDR3. The germline CDR1 and CDR2 sequences are MGHRA and YSYEKL. Here the CDR3 reads CASSQLQGVSEAFF. For the CDR3, the DNA is TGCGCCAGCAGCCAGCTACAGGGCGTAAGTGAAGCTTTCTTT.

The V and J genes are TRBV28 and TRBJ2-2; the D is unclear. CDR1 MDHEN and CDR2 SYDVKM come from the germline V gene. V lost 2 bases and J 1 base, leaving 8 bases between the germline ends. The CDR3 sequence is 15 residues long. The CDR3 DNA reads TGTGCCAGCAGTTTAGCCCTAAGGAACACCGGGGAGCTGTTTTTT. This gives the protein CASSLALRNTGELFF.

J is TRBJ1-1 and V is TRBV12-5; D gene uncertain. V was shortened by 2 bases and J by 1 base, with 14 bases between the two germline ends. The V gene's germline CDR1 is LGHNT and CDR2 FRNRAP. This CDR3 comprises 16 residues. This CDR3 is CASGLPRRVENTEAFF. For the CDR3, the DNA is TGTGCTAGTGGTTTGCCCAGGCGGGTTGAGAACACTGAAGCTTTCTTT. The whole variable domain, filled in from reference TRBV12-5 and TRBJ1-1, reads DARVTQTPRHKVTEMGQEVTMRCQPILGHNTVFWYRQTMMQGLELLAYFRNRAPLDDSGMPKDRFSAEMPDATLATLKIQPSEPRDSAVYFCASGLPRRVENTEAFFGQGTRLTVV.

V is TRBV4-2 and J is TRBJ2-3; 8 bases fit TRBD1. Per germline, CDR1 LGHNA and CDR2 YNFKEQ. The trim removed 4 bases at V and 1 base at J, leaving 4 bases unmatched. The CDR3 is 15 amino acids. CDR3 bases: TGTGCCAGCAGCCCGCCGGGACAGGGCACAGATACGCAGTATTTT. Its protein is CASSPPGQGTDTQYF.

The J gene is TRBJ2-2, the V gene TRBV28; D might be TRBD1 (5 bases). This CDR3 has 13 residues. V lost 6 bases to trimming and J lost 7 bases, with 12 bases between them. CDR1 MDHEN and CDR2 SYDVKM come from the germline V gene. Here the CDR3 reads CASRLQGHGELFF. In DNA form, the CDR3 reads TGTGCCAGCAGACTTCAGGGTCACGGGGAGCTGTTTTTT.

The chain joins TRBV3-1 (or the pseudogene TRBV3-2) to TRBJ2-5, with a possible D match to TRBD2 (5 bases). The V gene lost 4 bases and the J gene lost 4 bases, with 16 bases spanning the gap. The CDR3 loop spans 15 amino acids. Germline CDR1 is LGHDT and CDR2 is YNNKEL (reference sequence). The CDR3 DNA follows: TGTGCCAGCAGCCTCGAAGGTAGCGCGACAGAGACCCAGTACTTC. Translation gives CASSLEGSATETQYF.

This sequence joins TRBV5-1 and TRBJ1-2; D is ambiguous. Germline lookup yields CDR1 SGHRS and CDR2 YFSETQ. The CDR3 sequence is 18 residues long. V shed 2 bases and J shed 3 bases, with 23 bases lying between them. The CDR3 DNA is TGCGCCAGCAGCTTTTTGGGCGGGAGTATACAAGATCACTATGGCTACACCTTC. Its translation: CASSFLGGSIQDHYGYTF.

For the CDR3, the DNA is TGCGCCAGCAGCTGGACAGGGAGCTCCTACGAGCAGTACTTC. Its protein is CASSWTGSSYEQYF. The gene calls are TRBV5-1 and TRBJ2-7; 8 bases align to TRBD1. The V and J ends lost 3 bases and 0 bases, in that order; junction bases with no gene match: 2. The CDR3 covers 14 residues. Germline V gene sequence: CDR1 SGHRS, CDR2 YFSETQ.

The rearrangement joins TRBV7-6 to TRBJ2-7, with TRBD1 identical over 7 bases. The germline V gene encodes CDR1 SGHVS and CDR2 FNYEAQ. The junction had 5 bases not matched to a gene; V was cut back by 4 bases and J by 5 bases. The CDR3 is 13 residues long. CDR3 protein: CASSSPTGNEQYF. Written as DNA, the CDR3 is TGTGCCAGCAGCTCGCCGACAGGGAACGAGCAGTACTTC.

The V call is TRBV23-1, the J call TRBJ1-2, with D possibly being TRBD1 (5 bases). TRBV23-1 belongs to the ORF category, with a function that is uncertain. CDR3 length: 16 residues. Trimming took 0 bases from V and 6 from J, leaving 17 bases between them. This CDR3 is CASSQSKLPGWDGYTF. CDR3 bases: TGCGCCAGCAGTCAATCGAAGTTGCCAGGGTGGGATGGCTACACCTTC.

The V call is TRBV7-9, the J call TRBJ1-4; 11 bases fit TRBD1. This CDR3 contains 16 residues. Germline V gene data show CDR1 as SEHNR and CDR2 as FQNEAQ (reference sequence). The junction had 6 bases not matched to a gene; V was cut back by 6 bases and J by 3 bases. The CDR3 spells CASSMDRGRSNEKLFF. The CDR3 DNA reads as TGTGCCAGCAGTATGGACAGGGGGCGGTCTAATGAAAAACTGTTTTTT.

The chain has TRBV6-1 and TRBJ1-5; D gene ambiguous. V lost 2 bases to trimming and J lost 7 bases, with 15 bases between them. Germline V lookup: CDR1 MNHNS, CDR2 SASEGT. The CDR3 has 15 residues. The CDR3 region is CASSESTRQRQPQHF. For the CDR3, the DNA is TGTGCCAGCAGTGAATCCACACGGCAGAGGCAGCCCCAGCATTTT.

This clone has just one count. The chain has TRBV6-5 and TRBJ1-4; 8 bases map to TRBD1. There are 15 residues in the CDR3. Germline V lookup: CDR1 MNHEY, CDR2 SVGAGI. Trimming at V came to 5 bases and at J to 0 bases, leaving 2 bases not matched to a gene. CDR3 coding DNA: TGTGCCAGCAGTAGACAGGGGACAACTAATGAAAAACTGTTTTTT. Translation gives CASSRQGTTNEKLFF.

The chain recombines TRBV2 with TRBJ2-6, with 8 bases that match TRBD1. The CDR3 consists of 17 residues. The germline V gene has CDR1 SNHLY and CDR2 FYNNEI. V was clipped by 6 bases and J by 0 bases; unmatched bases: 7. Here the CDR3 reads CASRPGQAISGANVLTF. As DNA, the CDR3 is TGTGCCAGCAGGCCGGGACAGGCCATCTCTGGGGCCAACGTCCTGACTTTC.

The chain links TRBV3-1 (or the pseudogene TRBV3-2) to TRBJ2-3; 9 nucleotides agree with TRBD1. V shed 4 bases and J 4 bases; nucleotides not matched to a gene: 9. Germline V lookup: CDR1 LGHDT, CDR2 YNNKEL (reference sequence). The CDR3 runs 16 residues. Here the CDR3 DNA reads TGTGCCAGCAGCCGGAGTGACAGGGGGATACCAGATACGCAGTATTTT. As protein: CASSRSDRGIPDTQYF.